This T cell receptor beta chain came from a study of human T cells and chemical hapten exposure. Each CDR3 protein gets one entry after TCRdb re-called the RACE reads with MiXCR. The table has a few hundred thousand distinct CDR3 sequences, nearly 5% seen once; the top ten hold under 3%. To note about this clonotype: Its antigen is not identified.

The study's findings and limits: Relative to controls, expanded TCRs formed significantly more large CDR3 similarity clusters.

Time point in this sample: patch test 1, 2 weeks after DPC sensitization. Treatment noted: therapeutic diphenylcyclopropenone sensitization with weekly scalp DPC. Samples of blood were obtained prior to the application of each patch test. Per germline, CDR1 SEHNR and CDR2 FQNEAQ (reference sequence). The CDR3 is made up of 17 amino acids. V shed 4 bases and J 0 bases; nucleotides not matched to a gene: 7. Sequenced material: whole blood, taken in connection with sensitization to the hapten diphenylcyclopropenone (DPC). The TCR comes from a woman in her fifties or sixties with alopecia areata. Some clones in this sample may be carry-over from other donors' samples. The rearrangement links TRBV7-9 to TRBJ2-1; TRBD2 agrees at 9 bases. The CDR3, as DNA: TGTGCCAGCAGCTCCACCTTTAGCGGGAGCTCCTACAATGAGCAGTTCTTC. It encodes CASSSTFSGSSYNEQFF.